Each of the 22 T cell receptor beta chains below was sequenced from the same sample in a study of blood T cell repertoires in COVID-19. TCRdb's table, derived via immunoSEQ multiplex PCR, lists solely in-frame clones and lacks some. Among under 300,000 clones listed, 82% were seen once. The sequenced sample consisted of peripheral blood. These receptors all come from a woman older than 75 with active or convalescent COVID-19.

This clone was recorded only once. The V and J genes are TRBV24-1 and TRBJ2-1; D might be TRBD2 (6 bases). V was shortened by 4 bases and J by 8 bases, with 20 bases between the two germline ends. Germline CDR1 KGHDR, CDR2 SFDVKD. The CDR3 consists of 16 residues. CDR3 residues: CATSDPGGFPRDEQFF. CDR3 nucleotide sequence: TGTGCCACCAGTGACCCCGGGGGTTTCCCGAGGGATGAGCAGTTCTTC.

As concerns this clone: One end of the junction does not line up with germline, which may come from a read error. The chain has TRBV6-4 and TRBJ2-3; tentative D call: TRBD2 (5 bases). Germline assignment: CDR1 MRHNA and CDR2 SNTAGT. This CDR3 spans 14 amino acids. CDR3 bases: TGTGCCGGCAGTGACTCGACGGGGACAGATACGCAGTATTTT. Protein: CAGSDSTGTDTQYF.

This clone came up a few times. V usage is TRBV21-1 and J usage is TRBJ2-7; TRBD2, as called in the table, went unchecked against the DNA. TRBV21-1 is described as a pseudogene. The CDR3 length is 15 residues. The CDR3 sequence: CASSLPSSGSYEQYF. Here the CDR3 DNA reads TGTGCCAGCAGCCTACCCTCTAGCGGGAGTTACGAGCAGTACTTC.

This chain links TRBV3-1 (or the pseudogene TRBV3-2) with TRBJ2-1; D call uncertain. V lost 1 base to trimming and J lost 3 bases, with 4 bases between them. CDR3 length: 13 residues. Germline CDR1 is LGHDT and CDR2 is YNNKEL (reference sequence). The CDR3 DNA follows: TGTGCCAGCAGCCAAGGTAGCTACAATGAGCAGTTCTTC. As protein: CASSQGSYNEQFF.

This chain uses TRBV5-1 with TRBJ2-7; 7 bases map to TRBD2. The CDR3 sequence is 14 residues long. J lost 4 bases, V lost 4 bases, and 8 bases had no gene match. Per the germline V gene, CDR1 is SGHRS and CDR2 is YFSETQ. The CDR3 region is CASSPLDGGYEQYF. CDR3 in DNA: TGCGCCAGCAGCCCCTTAGACGGGGGGTACGAGCAGTACTTC.

The V and J genes are TRBV20-1 and TRBJ2-1, with TRBD1 as a possible D gene (6 bases). Looked up from germline, CDR1 is DFQATT and CDR2 is SNEGSKA (reference sequence). This CDR3 comprises 10 residues. Trimming cost V 5 bases and J 9 bases, with 8 bases left between them. Here the CDR3 reads CSAPGVEQFF. DNA of the CDR3: TGCAGTGCTCCAGGGGTTGAGCAGTTCTTC.

This chain links TRBV27 with TRBJ1-3; D might be TRBD1 (5 bases). This CDR3 region has 15 residues. Germline-derived CDR1 and CDR2 are MNHEY and SMNVEV (reference sequence). The V end was cut by 4 bases, the J end by 2 bases, with 12 bases between. The CDR3 nucleotides are TGTGCCAGCAGTTCGAGTTGGGGCGCTGGAAACACCATATATTTT. This encodes CASSSSWGAGNTIYF.

The chain links TRBV28 to TRBJ2-7, with 7 bases lining up with TRBD1. CDR1 is MDHEN, CDR2 SYDVKM, per germline. The CDR3 is made up of 14 amino acids. The V and J ends lost 5 bases and 3 bases, in that order; junction bases with no gene match: 7. CDR3 sequence (DNA): TGTGCCAGCAGTCCGACAGGGTTCGGCTACGAGCAGTACTTC. Translation gives CASSPTGFGYEQYF. Looking up the rest from reference TRBV28 and TRBJ2-7 gives the full variable domain: DVKVTQSSRYLVKRTGEKVFLECVQDMDHENMFWYRQDPGLGLRLIYFSYDVKMKEKGDIPEGYSVSREKKERFSLILESASTNQTSMYLCASSPTGFGYEQYFGPGTRLTVT.

The rearrangement joins TRBV5-1 to TRBJ2-3, with D possibly matching TRBD1 (5 bases). This CDR3 has 14 residues. V dropped 0 bases and J dropped 2 bases, with 7 bases sitting between them. Germline CDR1 SGHRS, CDR2 YFSETQ. The CDR3, as DNA: TGCGCCAGCAGCTTGGACAGGAACACAGATACGCAGTATTTT. This encodes CASSLDRNTDTQYF.

The chain carries TRBV2 and TRBJ2-7; no firm D call. CDR3 length: 13 residues. Germline CDR1 is SNHLY and CDR2 is FYNNEI. The V end lost 3 bases, the J end lost 6 bases, and 12 bases lay between the germline ends. As DNA, the CDR3 is TGTGCCAGCAGTGAGTTGGGCCCCCTCGAGCAGTACTTC. As protein: CASSELGPLEQYF.

The chain couples TRBV18 to TRBJ2-5; 7 positions agree with TRBD1. CDR3 length equals 15 residues. J gave up 2 bases and V 8 bases, and 11 bases lay outside the gene matches. CDR1 is KGHSH and CDR2 is LQKENI in the germline V gene. Here the CDR3 reads CASHRDRASQETQYF. The CDR3 bases are TGTGCCAGCCATCGCGACAGGGCCTCACAAGAGACCCAGTACTTC.

The chain employs TRBV5-1 and TRBJ2-2; weak D call: TRBD1 (6 bases). This CDR3 contains 15 residues. The germline V gene encodes CDR1 SGHRS and CDR2 YFSETQ. V lost 4 bases and J lost 5, with 15 bases in between. In DNA, the CDR3 is TGCGCCAGCAGCCCCCGACAGGTTGGGACCGGGGAGCTGTTTTTT. It translates to CASSPRQVGTGELFF.

The CDR3 sequence: CSASDSEASGGYTF. In DNA form, the CDR3 reads TGCAGTGCTAGTGACAGCGAGGCGTCTGGAGGCTACACCTTC. The chain joins TRBV20-1 to TRBJ1-2, with a tentative D call TRBD1 (5 bases). This CDR3 spans 14 amino acids. Germline values: CDR1 DFQATT, CDR2 SNEGSKA (reference sequence). V lost 3 bases to trimming and J lost 8 bases, with 19 bases between them.

The V call is TRBV3-1 (or the pseudogene TRBV3-2), the J call TRBJ1-1; the D is unclear. The V end lost 5 bases, the J end lost 1 base, and 8 bases lay between the germline ends. This CDR3 spans 13 amino acids. Per the germline V gene, CDR1 is LGHDT and CDR2 is YNNKEL (reference sequence). This chain's CDR3 is CASSGDKNTEAFF. CDR3 coding DNA: TGTGCCAGCAGCGGCGACAAGAACACTGAAGCTTTCTTT.

The J gene is TRBJ2-3, the V gene TRBV5-1; 10 bases are a match to TRBD2. The V gene end was trimmed by 0 bases and the J gene end by 1 base; junction bases not matched to a gene: 2. CDR1 SGHRS and CDR2 YFSETQ come from the germline V gene. The CDR3 totals 16 residues. DNA of the CDR3: TGCGCCAGCAGCTTGGCTAGCGGGAGTCGCACAGATACGCAGTATTTT. Translated, it gives CASSLASGSRTDTQYF.

The chain recombines TRBV10-2 with TRBJ2-7, with D hard to call. The CDR3 spans 15 residues. The germline CDR1 and CDR2 sequences are WSHSY and SAAADI. Trimming left V 3 bases short and J 0 bases short, with 12 bases between. In DNA form, the CDR3 reads TGCGCCAGCAGTGATAGTCCGAGTAGCTCCTACGAGCAGTACTTC. Its protein product is CASSDSPSSSYEQYF.

The rearrangement uses TRBV11-3 and TRBJ1-1; 10 bases agree with TRBD1. From germline, CDR1 is SGHNT and CDR2 YENEEA. The trim removed 8 bases at V and 7 bases at J, leaving 4 bases unmatched. The CDR3 sequence is 12 residues long. As DNA, the CDR3 is TGTGCCAGCTCACGGGACAGGGGTGAAGCTTTCTTT. This sequence encodes CASSRDRGEAFF.

The V call is TRBV6-5, the J call TRBJ2-2; maybe TRBD1 (6 bases). V lost 6 bases, J lost 8 bases, and 13 bases lay in between. The CDR3 runs to 13 residues. Germline values: CDR1 MNHEY, CDR2 SVGAGI. Written as DNA, the CDR3 is TGTGCCAGCAGACGGACAGTGAGAGGGGAGCTGTTTTTT. Protein: CASRRTVRGELFF.

The chain employs TRBV5-3 and TRBJ1-5; perhaps TRBD1 as D (6 bases). TRBV5-3 counts as an open reading frame of uncertain function. CDR3 length: 14 residues. Trimming cost V 1 base and J 7 bases, with 12 bases left between them. In DNA form, the CDR3 reads TGTGCCAGAAGCTTGTCAGGGGTTCGGCAGCCCCAGCATTTT. Amino acid sequence: CARSLSGVRQPQHF.

This chain links TRBV28 with TRBJ1-3, with 7 nucleotides matching TRBD1. This CDR3 spans 14 amino acids. Germline assignment: CDR1 MDHEN and CDR2 SYDVKM. J gave up 2 bases and V 10 bases, and 8 bases lay outside the gene matches. DNA of the CDR3: TGTGCCATACACCGGACAGGCGCTGGAAACACCATATATTTT. The encoded protein is CAIHRTGAGNTIYF.

The J gene is TRBJ1-6, the V gene TRBV5-5; TRBD1 agrees at 8 bases. The CDR3 has 14 residues. V was pared by 2 bases and J by 9 bases, with 4 bases of the junction left unmatched. From germline, CDR1 is SGHKS and CDR2 YYEKEE (reference sequence). The CDR3 region is CASSFGTGASPLHF. CDR3 nucleotides: TGTGCCAGCAGCTTCGGGACAGGAGCTTCACCCCTCCACTTT.

V gene TRBV7-9 combines with J gene TRBJ2-3, with TRBD2 identical over 12 bases. With 4 bases clipped from V and 4 bases from J, the junction kept 0 bases outside the gene matches. The CDR3 has 14 residues. In germline, CDR1 is SEHNR, CDR2 FQNEAQ (reference sequence). The CDR3 reads CASSSSGRADTQYF. The CDR3 DNA reads as TGTGCCAGCAGCTCTAGCGGGAGGGCAGATACGCAGTATTTT.